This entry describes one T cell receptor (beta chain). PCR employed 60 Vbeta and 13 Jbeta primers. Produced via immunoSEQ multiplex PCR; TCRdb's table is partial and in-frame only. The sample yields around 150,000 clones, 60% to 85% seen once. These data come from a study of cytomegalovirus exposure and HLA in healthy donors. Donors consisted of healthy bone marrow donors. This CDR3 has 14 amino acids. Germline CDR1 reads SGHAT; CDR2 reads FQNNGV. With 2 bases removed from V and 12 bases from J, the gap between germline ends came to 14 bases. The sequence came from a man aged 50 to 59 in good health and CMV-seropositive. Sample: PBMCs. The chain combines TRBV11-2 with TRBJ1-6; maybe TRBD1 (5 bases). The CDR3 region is CASSLKWGAGPLHF. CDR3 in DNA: TGTGCCAGCAGCTTAAAGTGGGGCGCTGGACCCCTCCACTTT.